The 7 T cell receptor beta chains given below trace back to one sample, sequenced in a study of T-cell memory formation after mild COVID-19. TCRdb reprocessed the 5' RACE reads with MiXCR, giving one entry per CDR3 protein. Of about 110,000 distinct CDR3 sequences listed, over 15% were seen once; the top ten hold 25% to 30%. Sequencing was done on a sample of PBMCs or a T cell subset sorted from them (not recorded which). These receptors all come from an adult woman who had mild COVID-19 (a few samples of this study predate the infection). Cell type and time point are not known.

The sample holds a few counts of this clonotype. CDR3 in amino acids: CASSLLTARDTQYF. The CDR3 coding sequence is TGTGCCAGCAGCTTATTAACCGCCCGGGATACGCAGTATTTT. V usage is TRBV7-8 and J usage is TRBJ2-3, with unresolved D. Germline assignment: CDR1 SGHVS and CDR2 FQNEAQ. The CDR3 has 14 amino acids. Trimming took 2 bases from V and 6 from J, leaving 12 bases between them.

The CDR3 sequence is CASSHTDRVNDEQFF. The DNA for the CDR3 is TGCGCCAGCAGCCACACGGACAGGGTGAACGATGAGCAGTTCTTC. V and J are TRBV4-3 and TRBJ2-1, with 8 bases identical to TRBD1. The CDR3 is 15 residues long. Per germline, CDR1 LGHNA and CDR2 YSLEER. Trimming cost V 3 bases and J 8 bases; bases outside gene matches: 9.

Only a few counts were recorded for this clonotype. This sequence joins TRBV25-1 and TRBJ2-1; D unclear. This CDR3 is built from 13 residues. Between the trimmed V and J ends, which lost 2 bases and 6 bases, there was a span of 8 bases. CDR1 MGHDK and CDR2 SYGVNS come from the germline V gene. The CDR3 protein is CASSEGQINEQFF. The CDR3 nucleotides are TGTGCCAGCAGTGAAGGTCAGATCAATGAGCAGTTCTTC.

This CDR3 reads CASSHTSTGEAFF. As DNA, the CDR3 is TGTGCCAGCAGCCATACTTCAACAGGTGAAGCTTTCTTT. The V call is TRBV3-1, the J call TRBJ1-1, with D maybe TRBD1 (5 bases). The V end lost 3 bases, the J end lost 7 bases, and 12 bases lay between the germline ends. This CDR3 region has 13 residues. Germline CDR1 reads LGHDT; CDR2 reads YNNKEL (reference sequence).

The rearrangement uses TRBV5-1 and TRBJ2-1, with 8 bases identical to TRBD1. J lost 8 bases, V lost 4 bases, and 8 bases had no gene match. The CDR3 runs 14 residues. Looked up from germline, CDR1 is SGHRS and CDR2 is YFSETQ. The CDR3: CASSLGQGRDEQFF. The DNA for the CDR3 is TGCGCCAGCAGCCTTGGACAGGGCCGCGATGAGCAGTTCTTC.

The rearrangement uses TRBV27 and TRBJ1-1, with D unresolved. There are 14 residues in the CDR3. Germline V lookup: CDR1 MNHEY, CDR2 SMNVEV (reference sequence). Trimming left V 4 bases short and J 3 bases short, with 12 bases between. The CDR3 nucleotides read TGTGCCAGCAGTTCCGCTTCCGGGGACACTGAAGCTTTCTTT. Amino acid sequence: CASSSASGDTEAFF.

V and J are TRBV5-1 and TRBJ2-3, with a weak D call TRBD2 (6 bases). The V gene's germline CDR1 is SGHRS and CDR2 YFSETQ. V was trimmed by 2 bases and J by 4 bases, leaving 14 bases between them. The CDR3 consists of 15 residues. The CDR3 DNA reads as TGCGCCAGCAGCTTCGGGACTCTTAAGGCAGATACGCAGTATTTT. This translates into CASSFGTLKADTQYF.